Presented here are 21 T cell receptor beta chains from one specimen sequenced in a study of regulatory T cells in long-lasting Graves disease. Time point indicated: newly diagnosed GD, antithyroid drugs for less than 3 months. Isolated PBMC RNA provided the starting material for the TCR library. Researchers made TCR beta libraries by using iRepertoire HTBI primers and running Arm-PCR on CDR3 regions. Via MiXCR, TCRdb re-called the multiplex PCR reads, giving one row per CDR3 protein. Among roughly 400,000 distinct CDR3 sequences listed, approximately 16% were seen once. These data were likewise used in another study, on T cells in Graves' hyperthyroidism and ophthalmopathy.

The specimen comprised peripheral blood mononuclear cells (PBMCs), sampled at new diagnosis, from a patient treated with antithyroid drugs. The receptors shown here come from a woman aged 35 to 49 with Graves disease.

This clonotype was observed many times. The chain employs TRBV20-1 and TRBJ2-7; 8 bases fit TRBD1. Germline loops: CDR1 DFQATT, CDR2 SNEGSKA (reference sequence). This CDR3 is built from 13 residues. Trimming at V came to 6 bases and at J to 2 bases, leaving 6 bases not matched to a gene. The CDR3, as DNA: TGCAGTGCCGCTAAGACAGGGGCCTACGAGCAGTACTTC. Amino acid sequence: CSAAKTGAYEQYF.

This clonotype showed up just a few times. The chain employs TRBV6-2 or TRBV6-3 and TRBJ1-5; D unresolved. The length of the CDR3 is 17 residues. Germline V gene lookup returns CDR1 MNHEY and CDR2 SVGEGT. The V and J ends lost 2 bases and 0 bases respectively, with 14 bases between them. Here the CDR3 reads CASSYGGLADSNQPQHF. In DNA form, the CDR3 reads TGTGCCAGCAGTTACGGTGGCCTCGCGGATAGCAATCAGCCCCAGCATTTT.

This clonotype was seen ten or more times. The chain combines TRBV28 with TRBJ2-1; 10 positions agree with TRBD2. V trimming: 2 bases; J trimming: 2 bases; junction bases outside the gene matches: 12. The CDR3 covers 19 residues. Per germline, CDR1 MDHEN and CDR2 SYDVKM. In DNA form, the CDR3 reads TGTGCCAGCAGTTTAAGTGTGCTAGCGGGAGCAATTACCTACAATGAGCAGTTCTTC. This translates into CASSLSVLAGAITYNEQFF. The full variable domain, rest sourced from reference TRBV28 and TRBJ2-1, is DVKVTQSSRYLVKRTGEKVFLECVQDMDHENMFWYRQDPGLGLRLIYFSYDVKMKEKGDIPEGYSVSREKKERFSLILESASTNQTSMYLCASSLSVLAGAITYNEQFFGPGTRLTVL.

This clonotype was recorded a few times. A much bigger clone sits one base away, suggesting this may be a read error. The chain employs TRBV12-3 or TRBV12-4 and TRBJ2-7; D may match TRBD1 or TRBD2 (6 bases each). This CDR3 is built from 13 residues. The CDR3 bases are TGTGCCAGCAGTTTAAGGGGGGTCTCCGAGCGGTACTTC. Amino acid sequence: CASSLRGVSERYF.

Many counts were recorded for this clonotype. One end of the junction fails to match germline, which may point to a read error. The chain uses TRBV7-9 and TRBJ2-7; 9 bases agree with TRBD2. Looked up from germline, CDR1 is SEHNR and CDR2 is FQNEAQ (reference sequence). The CDR3 loop spans 12 amino acids. The CDR3 here is CASSLAGDEQYF. The CDR3 DNA is TGTGCCAGCAGTTTAGCGGGGGACGAGCAGTACTTC.

This clonotype was counted many times. This chain links TRBV27 with TRBJ1-2; the match to TRBD1 covers 8 bases. Germline assignment: CDR1 MNHEY and CDR2 SMNVEV (reference sequence). Trimming at V came to 3 bases and at J to 5 bases, leaving 8 bases not matched to a gene. This CDR3 spans 15 amino acids. CDR3 in DNA: TGTGCCAGCAGTTTGAGGGGCAGGGGGCCTTATGGCTACACCTTC. It encodes CASSLRGRGPYGYTF.

This clonotype has ten or more counts. The chain links TRBV20-1 to TRBJ1-2, with D unclear. This CDR3 is built from 13 residues. CDR1 and CDR2 from the germline V gene are DFQATT and SNEGSKA (reference sequence). Trimming left V 4 bases short and J 1 base short, with 10 bases between. CDR3 protein: CSATDGVNYGYTF. The CDR3 DNA reads as TGCAGTGCTACCGACGGGGTTAACTATGGCTACACCTTC.

As for this clonotype: Possible read error: a much larger clone is one base away. The CDR3 does not end in the conserved phenylalanine or tryptophan, so this is likely a read error. The V gene is TRBV12-3 or TRBV12-4, the J gene TRBJ2-7, with TRBD1 identical over 8 bases. The V gene end was trimmed by 4 bases and the J gene end by 7 bases; junction bases not matched to a gene: 6. This CDR3 region has 13 residues. The CDR3 DNA is TGTGCCAGCAGTTCACCGGACAGGGCGGAGCAGTACTCC. This sequence encodes CASSSPDRAEQYS.

The chain uses TRBV28 and TRBJ2-5; 15 nucleotides line up with TRBD2. This CDR3 spans 19 amino acids. The germline V gene encodes CDR1 MDHEN and CDR2 SYDVKM. V dropped 4 bases and J dropped 4; count of bases not matched to a gene: 13. CDR3 in amino acids: CASSSLEGTSGRQRETQYF. The CDR3, as DNA: TGTGCCAGCAGTTCATTGGAAGGGACTAGCGGGAGGCAGCGAGAGACCCAGTACTTC.

This clonotype was counted ten times or more. The chain employs TRBV28 and TRBJ1-2; 8 bases fit TRBD1. The CDR3 is made up of 15 amino acids. From germline, CDR1 is MDHEN and CDR2 SYDVKM. V trimming: 3 bases; J trimming: 4 bases; junction bases outside the gene matches: 7. The CDR3 nucleotides are TGTGCCAGCAGTTTTCCAGGGGGCGCGGGCTATGGCTACACCTTC. This codes for CASSFPGGAGYGYTF.

Ten or more counts support this clonotype. The chain employs TRBV6-1 and TRBJ2-1; no reliable D call. The CDR3 sequence is 11 residues long. V was shortened by 8 bases and J by 5 bases, with 7 bases between the two germline ends. Germline V lookup: CDR1 MNHNS, CDR2 SASEGT. DNA for the CDR3: TGTGCCAGCGCCCTCAACAATGAGCAGTTCTTC. Its translation is CASALNNEQFF.

The J gene is TRBJ2-5, the V gene TRBV4-3; tentatively, D is TRBD2 (5 bases). CDR3 length equals 14 residues. Trimming removed 1 base from V and 6 bases from J, with 12 bases in between. The germline V gene encodes CDR1 LGHNA and CDR2 YSLEER. The CDR3 here is CASSQGQLGKTQYF. CDR3 DNA sequence: TGCGCCAGCAGCCAAGGGCAGCTCGGGAAGACCCAGTACTTC.

This clonotype was detected ten times or more. A read error may be the cause here, since a much bigger clone is one base away. The chain carries TRBV2 and TRBJ2-5; 13 bases are shared with TRBD2. CDR3 size: 15 residues. Germline V lookup: CDR1 SNHLY, CDR2 FYNNEI. The V gene end was trimmed by 6 bases and the J gene end by 5 bases; junction bases not matched to a gene: 6. The CDR3 DNA reads TGTGCCAGCAGCGCTGGACTAGCGGGAGTGGAGACCCAGTACTTC. It is translated as CASSAGLAGVETQYF.

This clonotype was observed many times. The rearrangement uses TRBV3-1 and TRBJ1-3, with D uncertain. The CDR3 consists of 16 residues. The V gene lost 0 bases and the J gene lost 4 bases, with 13 bases spanning the gap. The germline V gene encodes CDR1 LGHDT and CDR2 YNNKEL (reference sequence). The CDR3 region has the DNA TGTGCCAGCAGCCAAGAAATCCAAAGGGCCGGAAACACCATATATTTT. Protein product: CASSQEIQRAGNTIYF.

This clonotype has ten or more counts. This sequence joins TRBV6-2 or TRBV6-3 and TRBJ2-1, with D unclear. V was shortened by 7 bases and J by 2 bases, with 12 bases between the two germline ends. This CDR3 has 14 amino acids. Germline CDR1 MNHEY, CDR2 SVGEGT. CDR3 coding DNA: TGTGCCAGCAAAAGAGGAGATACCTACAATGAGCAGTTCTTC. It specifies CASKRGDTYNEQFF.

The chain employs TRBV20-1 and TRBJ1-1, with D hard to call. This CDR3 is built from 13 residues. Trimming stripped 6 bases from V and 4 bases from J, with 15 bases between. Germline loops: CDR1 DFQATT, CDR2 SNEGSKA (reference sequence). DNA for the CDR3: TGCAGTGCGAAAGTAAAGAAAGGCACTGAAGCTTTCTTT. As protein: CSAKVKKGTEAFF.

This clonotype was counted at least ten times. The chain uses TRBV7-2 and TRBJ2-7, with unresolved D. Trimming pared 2 bases from V and 5 bases from J, leaving 7 bases between. The CDR3 loop spans 12 amino acids. Germline lookup yields CDR1 SGHTA and CDR2 FQGNSA. CDR3 in amino acids: CASSLLGDEQYF. CDR3 nucleotides: TGTGCCAGCAGCTTACTGGGCGACGAGCAGTACTTC.

There are many counts of this clonotype. The chain employs TRBV12-3 or TRBV12-4 and TRBJ2-7; perhaps TRBD1 as D (6 bases). The CDR3 sequence is 13 residues long. The V end was cut by 6 bases, the J end by 0 bases, with 9 bases between. CDR3 sequence reads: CASRKQGSYEQYF. The CDR3 DNA follows: TGTGCCAGCAGGAAACAGGGCTCCTACGAGCAGTACTTC.

The rearrangement links TRBV20-1 to TRBJ2-1, with no clear D. Trimming cost V 0 bases and J 5 bases, with 17 bases left between them. The CDR3 is 16 residues long. Germline V gene lookup returns CDR1 DFQATT and CDR2 SNEGSKA (reference sequence). The CDR3 spells CSAREHNGRIDNEQFF. DNA for the CDR3: TGCAGTGCTAGAGAACACAACGGACGTATAGACAATGAGCAGTTCTTC.

This clonotype was counted many times. The chain is built from TRBV14 and TRBJ2-5, with 9 positions matching TRBD2. Trimming at V came to 0 bases and at J to 4 bases, leaving 9 bases not matched to a gene. Germline V gene data show CDR1 as SGHDN and CDR2 as FVKESK. The CDR3 is made up of 17 amino acids. The CDR3: CASSQDSLAGALETQYF. In DNA form, the CDR3 reads TGTGCCAGCAGCCAAGATTCCTTAGCGGGAGCCCTAGAGACCCAGTACTTC.

The chain employs TRBV4-2 and TRBJ1-3; D ambiguous. The CDR3 contains 15 residues. Trimming took off 0 bases at V and 0 bases at J, with 6 bases between the two ends. Germline V gene lookup returns CDR1 LGHNA and CDR2 YNFKEQ. The CDR3 sequence: CASSQEQASGNTIYF. As DNA, the CDR3 is TGTGCCAGCAGCCAAGAGCAGGCCTCTGGAAACACCATATATTTT.